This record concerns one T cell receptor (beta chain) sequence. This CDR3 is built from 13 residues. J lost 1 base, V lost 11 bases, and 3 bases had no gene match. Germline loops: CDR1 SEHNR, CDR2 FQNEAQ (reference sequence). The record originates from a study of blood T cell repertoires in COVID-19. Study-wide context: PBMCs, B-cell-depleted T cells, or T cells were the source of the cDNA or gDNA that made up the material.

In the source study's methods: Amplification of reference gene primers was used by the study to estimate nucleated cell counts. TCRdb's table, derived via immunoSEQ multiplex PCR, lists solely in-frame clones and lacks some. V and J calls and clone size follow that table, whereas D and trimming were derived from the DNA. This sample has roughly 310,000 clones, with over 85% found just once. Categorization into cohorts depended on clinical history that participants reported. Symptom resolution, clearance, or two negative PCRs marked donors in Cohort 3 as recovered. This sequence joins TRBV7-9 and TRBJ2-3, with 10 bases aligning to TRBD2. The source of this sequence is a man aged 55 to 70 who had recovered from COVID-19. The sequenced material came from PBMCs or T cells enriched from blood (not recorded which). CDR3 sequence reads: CALGLAGTDTQYF. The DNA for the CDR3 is TGTGCCCTAGGACTAGCGGGCACAGATACGCAGTATTTT.